This T cell receptor beta chain was profiled in a study of T cell responses to AZD1222 COVID-19 vaccine. Study outcomes and limitations: White British donors predominated, females outnumbered males, and clonal diversity was possibly underestimated. Across spike, vaccine-associated CD4 TCRs were found, dominant at 160-218 and 743-854. Nearly half of the spike-specific TCRs reportedly recognize variant regions that carry no mutations.

Concerning this clone: Its matching antigen is unknown.

Germline V gives CDR1 SNHLY, CDR2 FYNNEI. The CDR3 totals 15 residues. Trimming cost V 3 bases and J 6 bases, with 15 bases left between them. Sequencing was performed with immunoSEQ multiplex PCR; in TCRdb, only in-frame clones are kept and a portion is missing. Among about 98,000 clones listed, 80% to 90% were seen once. The chain couples TRBV2 to TRBJ1-5; no reliable D call. The receptor's source is an adult in good health. Sequences were derived from peripheral blood, sampled on day 0 of MenACWY control vaccination. The CDR3 spells CASSDLRVGLQPQHF. The CDR3 DNA sequence: TGTGCCAGCAGTGACCTTCGGGTAGGGCTTCAGCCCCAGCATTTT. The full variable domain, completed using reference TRBV2 and TRBJ1-5, is EPEVTQTPSHQVTQMGQEVILRCVPISNHLYFYWYRQILGQKVEFLVSFYNNEISEKSEIFDDQFSVERPDGSNFTLKIRSTKLEDSAMYFCASSDLRVGLQPQHFGDGTRLSIL.